A single sample is the source of the 14 T cell receptor beta chains below, sequenced in a study of blood T cell repertoires in COVID-19 (dated by TCRdb to 2018 to 2021). The library was prepared using the immunoSEQ multiplex PCR assay. The source is immuneACCESS, and TCRdb retained only in-frame sequences with V and J called. Part of the clones is not carried over; for the studies checked, unresolved V genes explain less than half of this, and the remainder is unexplained. The sample records about 240,000 clones, roughly 86% of which are singletons. The ten most abundant clones make up 2.5% to 3.5% of the sample. Sequencing was carried out using PBMCs or T cells enriched from blood (not recorded which). These receptors all come from a woman aged 40 to 49 with acute COVID-19.

The chain carries TRBV19 and TRBJ2-1, with D possibly TRBD2 on 7 matching bases. CDR3 length: 14 residues. With 7 bases removed from V and 5 bases from J, the gap between germline ends came to 15 bases. Germline lookup yields CDR1 LNHDA and CDR2 SQIVND (reference sequence). CDR3 protein: CASKGGGPNNEQFF. CDR3 sequence (DNA): TGTGCCAGTAAAGGGGGAGGGCCAAACAATGAGCAGTTCTTC.

This clone appeared once. This chain uses TRBV9 with TRBJ2-7; TRBD2 aligns across 8 bases. The CDR3 has 14 residues. Germline CDR1 SGDLS, CDR2 YYNGEE. J gave up 2 bases and V 4 bases, and 5 bases lay outside the gene matches. The CDR3 sequence: CASSPSGGAYEQYF. The CDR3 DNA reads TGTGCCAGCAGCCCCTCGGGAGGGGCCTACGAGCAGTACTTC.

V gene TRBV10-3 combines with J gene TRBJ1-5; 7 nucleotides align to TRBD1. The V segment lost 10 bases and the J segment 1 base; nucleotides outside the gene matches: 4. The CDR3 is 13 residues long. CDR1 and CDR2 (germline): ENHRY, SYGVKD. The CDR3: CATEQGSNQPQHF. CDR3 nucleotide sequence: TGTGCCACCGAACAGGGGAGCAATCAGCCCCAGCATTTT.

Concerning this clone: The same CDR3 can be traced to other DNA sequences in this sample. The chain is built from TRBV9 and TRBJ2-7, with D possibly being TRBD2 (5 bases). Germline assignment: CDR1 SGDLS and CDR2 YYNGEE. CDR3 size: 13 residues. V shed 2 bases and J shed 3 bases, with 9 bases lying between them. The CDR3 sequence: CASSVSGNYEQYF. The CDR3, as DNA: TGTGCCAGCAGCGTTTCCGGGAACTACGAGCAGTACTTC.

This sequence joins TRBV7-9 and TRBJ1-4, with D perhaps TRBD1 (5 bases). Trimming took off 1 base at V and 8 bases at J, with 11 bases between the two ends. The CDR3 covers 14 residues. Germline values: CDR1 SEHNR, CDR2 FQNEAQ (reference sequence). The CDR3 reads CASSLVAGREKLFF. In DNA form, the CDR3 reads TGTGCCAGCAGCTTAGTTGCAGGGCGCGAAAAACTGTTTTTT.

This clone was found once. The chain has TRBV5-6 and TRBJ1-3, with 8 bases aligning to TRBD1. The J segment lost 0 bases and the V segment lost 3 bases, leaving 5 bases of the junction unmatched. CDR1 and CDR2 from the germline V gene are SGHDT and YYEEEE. The CDR3 runs 16 residues. CDR3 amino acids: CASSSTDRASGNTIYF. DNA of the CDR3: TGTGCCAGCAGCTCGACGGACAGGGCCTCTGGAAACACCATATATTTT.

The chain is built from TRBV6-5 and TRBJ2-1, with no clear D. In germline, CDR1 is MNHEY, CDR2 SVGAGI. The CDR3 consists of 13 residues. V lost 8 bases and J 4 bases, leaving 12 bases between the germline ends. CDR3 residues: CASRAGAYNEQFF. DNA for the CDR3: TGTGCCAGCCGCGCCGGTGCGTACAATGAGCAGTTCTTC.

J is TRBJ1-3 and V is TRBV7-9; TRBD1 aligns across 9 bases. The ends lost 4 bases at V and 8 bases at J; junction bases unmatched: 6. CDR1 is SEHNR and CDR2 is FQNEAQ in the germline V gene (reference sequence). The CDR3 is 14 amino acids. The CDR3 nucleotides read TGTGCCAGCAGCTCAACGGACAGGGGAGACACCATATATTTT. It codes for CASSSTDRGDTIYF. Looking up the rest from reference TRBV7-9 and TRBJ1-3 gives the full variable domain: DTGVSQNPRHKITKRGQNVTFRCDPISEHNRLYWYRQTLGQGPEFLTYFQNEAQLEKSRLLSDRFSAERPKGSFSTLEIQRTEQGDSAMYLCASSSTDRGDTIYFGEGSWLTVV.

This rearrangement joins TRBV2 to TRBJ1-2, with unresolved D. The CDR3 runs 13 residues. CDR1 and CDR2 (germline): SNHLY, FYNNEI. V lost 4 bases to trimming and J lost 4 bases, with 10 bases between them. CDR3 protein: CASSASVTYGYTF. The CDR3 coding sequence is TGTGCCAGCAGTGCTTCGGTAACCTATGGCTACACCTTC.

This sequence joins TRBV25-1 and TRBJ2-1, with 7 bases lining up with TRBD2. The CDR3 length is 12 residues. Per the germline V gene, CDR1 is MGHDK and CDR2 is SYGVNS. The V and J ends lost 3 bases and 10 bases, in that order; junction bases with no gene match: 3. The CDR3 nucleotides are TGTGCCAGCAGTGACGGGACTACCGAGCAGTTCTTC. As protein: CASSDGTTEQFF.

J is TRBJ2-2 and V is TRBV5-1; D is uncertain. Germline V gives CDR1 SGHRS, CDR2 YFSETQ. Deletions cut 2 bases from V and 0 bases from J, with 11 bases between. CDR3 size: 16 residues. CDR3 loop: CASSFVVSSNTGELFF. The DNA for the CDR3 is TGCGCCAGCAGCTTCGTAGTTAGTTCGAACACCGGGGAGCTGTTTTTT. Full variable domain (rest looked up from reference TRBV5-1 and TRBJ2-2): KAGVTQTPRYLIKTRGQQVTLSCSPISGHRSVSWYQQTPGQGLQFLFEYFSETQRNKGNFPGRFSGRQFSNSRSEMNVSTLELGDSALYLCASSFVVSSNTGELFFGEGSRLTVL.

The rearrangement uses TRBV7-2 and TRBJ1-5; D ambiguous. This CDR3 region has 14 residues. Deletions cut 2 bases from V and 2 bases from J, with 7 bases between. Germline lookup yields CDR1 SGHTA and CDR2 FQGNSA. Written as DNA, the CDR3 is TGTGCCAGCAGCTTACAGGCAGGCAATCAGCCCCAGCATTTT. This encodes CASSLQAGNQPQHF.

This CDR3 is CASSLGPGRAYEQFF. The CDR3, as DNA: TGTGCCAGCAGCTTAGGACCGGGGAGGGCTTATGAGCAGTTCTTC. The chain links TRBV11-2 to TRBJ2-1; TRBD2 matches at 7 bases. CDR3 length equals 15 residues. CDR1 is SGHAT, CDR2 FQNNGV, per germline. V gave up 1 base and J gave up 8 bases; unmatched junction bases: 8.

V usage is TRBV11-3 and J usage is TRBJ2-1; the D gene is possibly TRBD2 (6 bases). Germline-derived CDR1 and CDR2 are SGHNT and YENEEA. Trimming stripped 3 bases from V and 7 bases from J, with 16 bases between. This CDR3 is built from 15 residues. CDR3 in DNA: TGTGCCAGCAGCTTTTCTAGCGCTAACGCGAATGAGCAGTTCTTC. Amino acids: CASSFSSANANEQFF.